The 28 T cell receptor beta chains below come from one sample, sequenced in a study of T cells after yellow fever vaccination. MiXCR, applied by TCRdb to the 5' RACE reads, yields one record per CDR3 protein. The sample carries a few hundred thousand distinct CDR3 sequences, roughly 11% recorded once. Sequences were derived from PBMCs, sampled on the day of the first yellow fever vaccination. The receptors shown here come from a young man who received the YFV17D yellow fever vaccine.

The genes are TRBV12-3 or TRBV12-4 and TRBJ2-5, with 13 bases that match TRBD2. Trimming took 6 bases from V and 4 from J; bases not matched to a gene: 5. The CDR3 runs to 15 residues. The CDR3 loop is CASRRTSGGPETQYF. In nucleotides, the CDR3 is TGTGCCAGCAGAAGGACTAGCGGGGGCCCAGAGACCCAGTACTTC.

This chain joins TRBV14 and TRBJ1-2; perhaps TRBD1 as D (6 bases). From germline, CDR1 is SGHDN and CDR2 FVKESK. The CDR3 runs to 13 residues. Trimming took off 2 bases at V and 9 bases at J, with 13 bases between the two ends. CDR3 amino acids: CASSQMSRGSYTF. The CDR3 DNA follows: TGTGCCAGCAGCCAAATGTCCAGGGGAAGCTACACCTTC.

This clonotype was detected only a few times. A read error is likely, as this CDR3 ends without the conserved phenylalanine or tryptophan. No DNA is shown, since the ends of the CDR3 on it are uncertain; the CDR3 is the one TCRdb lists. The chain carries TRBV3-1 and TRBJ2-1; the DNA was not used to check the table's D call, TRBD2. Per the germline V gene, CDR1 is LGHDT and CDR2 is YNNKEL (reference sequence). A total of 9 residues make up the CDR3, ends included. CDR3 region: CASSQDSGA.

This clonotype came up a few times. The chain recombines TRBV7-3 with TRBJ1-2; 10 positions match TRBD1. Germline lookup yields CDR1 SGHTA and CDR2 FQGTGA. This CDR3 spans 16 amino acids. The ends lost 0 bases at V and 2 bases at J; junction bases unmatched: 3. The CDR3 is CASSLTGTGENYGYTF. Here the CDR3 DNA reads TGTGCCAGCAGCTTAACCGGGACAGGGGAGAACTATGGCTACACCTTC.

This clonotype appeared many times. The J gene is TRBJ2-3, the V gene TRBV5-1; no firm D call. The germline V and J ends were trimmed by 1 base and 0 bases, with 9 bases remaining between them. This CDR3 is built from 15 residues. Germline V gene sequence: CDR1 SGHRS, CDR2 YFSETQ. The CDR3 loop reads CASSLNTRSTDTQYF. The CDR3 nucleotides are TGCGCCAGCAGCTTGAACACCCGAAGCACAGATACGCAGTATTTT.

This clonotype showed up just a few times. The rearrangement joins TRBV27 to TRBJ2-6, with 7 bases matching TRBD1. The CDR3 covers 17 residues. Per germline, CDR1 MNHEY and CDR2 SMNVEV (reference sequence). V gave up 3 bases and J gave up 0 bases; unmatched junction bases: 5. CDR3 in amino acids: CASSFTGASSGANVLTF. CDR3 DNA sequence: TGTGCCAGCAGTTTCACAGGGGCCTCCTCTGGGGCCAACGTCCTGACTTTC.

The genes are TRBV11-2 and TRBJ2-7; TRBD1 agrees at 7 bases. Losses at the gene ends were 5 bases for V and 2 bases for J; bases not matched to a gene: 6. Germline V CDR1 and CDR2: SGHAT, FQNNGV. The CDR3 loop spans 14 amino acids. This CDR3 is CASSVSTGTYEQYF. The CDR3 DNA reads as TGTGCCAGCAGCGTCTCGACAGGGACCTACGAGCAGTACTTC.

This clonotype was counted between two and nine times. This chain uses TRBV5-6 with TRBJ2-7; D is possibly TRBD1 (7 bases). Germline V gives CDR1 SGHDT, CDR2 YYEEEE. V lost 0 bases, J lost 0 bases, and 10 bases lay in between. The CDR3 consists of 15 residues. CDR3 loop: CASSLGGTASYEQYV. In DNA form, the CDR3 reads TGTGCCAGCAGCTTGGGCGGGACAGCCTCCTACGAGCAGTACGTC.

CDR3: CATSEPSGSGNTIYF. Written as DNA, the CDR3 is TGTGCCACCAGTGAACCGTCCGGCTCTGGAAACACCATATATTTT. The chain recombines TRBV24-1 with TRBJ1-3; no firm D call. V lost 4 bases to trimming and J lost 0 bases, with 9 bases between them. The germline V gene encodes CDR1 KGHDR and CDR2 SFDVKD. The CDR3 length is 15 residues.

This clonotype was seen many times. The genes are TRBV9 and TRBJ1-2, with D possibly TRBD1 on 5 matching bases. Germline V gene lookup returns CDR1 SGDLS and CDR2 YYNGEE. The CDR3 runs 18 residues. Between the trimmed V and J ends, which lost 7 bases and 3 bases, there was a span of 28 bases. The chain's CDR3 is CASGQTIGTASSHYGYTF. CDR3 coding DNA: TGTGCCAGCGGCCAAACAATAGGGACCGCGTCCTCTCACTATGGCTACACCTTC.

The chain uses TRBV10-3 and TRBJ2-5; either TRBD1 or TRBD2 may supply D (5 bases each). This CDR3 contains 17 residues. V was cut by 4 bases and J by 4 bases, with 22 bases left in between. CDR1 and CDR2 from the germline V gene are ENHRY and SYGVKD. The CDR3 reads CAISGRVGEESAETQYF. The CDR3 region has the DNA TGTGCCATCAGTGGTCGGGTGGGGGAAGAGTCGGCAGAGACCCAGTACTTC.

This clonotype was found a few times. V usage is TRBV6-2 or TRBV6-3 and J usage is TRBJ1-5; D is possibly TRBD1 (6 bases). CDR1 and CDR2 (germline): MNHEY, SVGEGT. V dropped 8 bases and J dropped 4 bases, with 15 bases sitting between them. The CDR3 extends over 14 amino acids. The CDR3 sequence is CASRTDRPNQPQHF. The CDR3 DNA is TGTGCCAGCCGGACCGACAGGCCGAATCAGCCCCAGCATTTT.

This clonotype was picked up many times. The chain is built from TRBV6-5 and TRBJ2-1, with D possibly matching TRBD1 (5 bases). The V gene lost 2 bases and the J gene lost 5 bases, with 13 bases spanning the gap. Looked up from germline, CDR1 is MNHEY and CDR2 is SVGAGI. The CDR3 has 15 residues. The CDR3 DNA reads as TGTGCCAGCAGTTACCACAGGCAGAGAAACAATGAGCAGTTCTTC. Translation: CASSYHRQRNNEQFF.

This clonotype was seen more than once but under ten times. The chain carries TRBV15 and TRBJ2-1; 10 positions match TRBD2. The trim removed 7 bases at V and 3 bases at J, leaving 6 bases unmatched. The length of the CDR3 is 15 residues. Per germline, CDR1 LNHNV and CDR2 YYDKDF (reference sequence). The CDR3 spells CATIRSSGSYNEQFF. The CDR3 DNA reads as TGTGCCACCATCCGATCTAGCGGGAGCTACAATGAGCAGTTCTTC.

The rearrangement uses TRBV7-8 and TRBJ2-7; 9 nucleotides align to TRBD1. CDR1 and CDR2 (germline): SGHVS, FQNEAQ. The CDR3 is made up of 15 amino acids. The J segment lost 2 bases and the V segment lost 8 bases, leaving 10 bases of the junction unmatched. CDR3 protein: CASGTRDRVPYEQYF. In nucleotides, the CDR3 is TGTGCCAGCGGGACCCGGGACAGGGTGCCCTACGAGCAGTACTTC.

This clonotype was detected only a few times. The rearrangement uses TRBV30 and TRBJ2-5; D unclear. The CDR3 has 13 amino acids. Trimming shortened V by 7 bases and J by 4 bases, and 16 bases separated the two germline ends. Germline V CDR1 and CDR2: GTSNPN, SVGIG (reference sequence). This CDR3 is CAFGIRVRETQYF. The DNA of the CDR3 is TGTGCCTTTGGTATTAGAGTTAGAGAGACCCAGTACTTC.

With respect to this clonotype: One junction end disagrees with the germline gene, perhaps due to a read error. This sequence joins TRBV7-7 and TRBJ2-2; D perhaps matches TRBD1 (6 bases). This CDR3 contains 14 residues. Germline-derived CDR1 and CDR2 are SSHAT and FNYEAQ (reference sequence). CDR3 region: CASSPSTGTGELFF. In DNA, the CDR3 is TGTGCTAGCAGCCCGAGCACAGGGACCGGGGAGCTGTTTTTT.

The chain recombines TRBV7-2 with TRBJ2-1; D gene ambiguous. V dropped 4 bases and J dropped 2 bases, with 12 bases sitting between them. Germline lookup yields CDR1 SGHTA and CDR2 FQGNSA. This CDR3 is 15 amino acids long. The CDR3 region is CASSSIRGAYNEQFF. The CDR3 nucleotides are TGTGCCAGCAGCTCGATTCGAGGAGCCTACAATGAGCAGTTCTTC. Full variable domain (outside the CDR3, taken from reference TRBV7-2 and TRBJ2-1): GAGVSQSPSNKVTEKGKDVELRCDPISGHTALYWYRQSLGQGLEFLIYFQGNSAPDKSGLPSDRFSAERTGGSVSTLTIQRTQQEDSAVYLCASSSIRGAYNEQFFGPGTRLTVL.

CDR3 sequence (DNA): TGTGCCAGCAGCCAAGAGGAGGCCACTCGGATATCCAATGAAAAACTGTTTTTT. This sequence encodes CASSQEEATRISNEKLFF. This rearrangement joins TRBV4-2 to TRBJ1-4; D gene unclear. CDR1 and CDR2 (germline): LGHNA, YNFKEQ. The V end was cut by 0 bases, the J end by 5 bases, with 19 bases between. The CDR3 spans 18 residues.

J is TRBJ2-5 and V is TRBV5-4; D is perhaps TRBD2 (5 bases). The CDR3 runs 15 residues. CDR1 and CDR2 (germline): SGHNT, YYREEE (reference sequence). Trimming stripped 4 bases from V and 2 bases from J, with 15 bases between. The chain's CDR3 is CASSPPAGKQETQYF. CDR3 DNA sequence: TGTGCCAGCAGCCCGCCGGCCGGGAAACAAGAGACCCAGTACTTC.

In nucleotides, the CDR3 is TGTGCCAGCAGTCGCAGACAGGGGTCAGGCACTGAAGCTTTCTTT. This encodes CASSRRQGSGTEAFF. The V gene is TRBV6-1, the J gene TRBJ1-1, with 8 bases identical to TRBD1. The length of the CDR3 is 15 residues. Unmatched junction bases numbered 9, after V lost 5 bases and J lost 4 bases. In germline, CDR1 is MNHNS, CDR2 SASEGT.

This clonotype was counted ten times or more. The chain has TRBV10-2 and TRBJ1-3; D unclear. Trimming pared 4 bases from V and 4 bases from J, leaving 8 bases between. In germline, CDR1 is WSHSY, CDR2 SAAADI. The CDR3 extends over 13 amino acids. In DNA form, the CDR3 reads TGCGCCAGCAGTGTGACGGAGGGAAACACCATATATTTT. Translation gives CASSVTEGNTIYF.

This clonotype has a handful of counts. The CDR3 sequence is CASSLALAAGKETQYF. CDR3 in DNA: TGCGCCAGCAGCTTGGCCCTAGCGGCCGGCAAGGAGACCCAGTACTTC. This rearrangement joins TRBV5-1 to TRBJ2-5, with 7 bases matching TRBD2. This CDR3 has 16 amino acids. The V segment lost 0 bases and the J segment 5 bases; nucleotides outside the gene matches: 10. The V gene's germline CDR1 is SGHRS and CDR2 YFSETQ.

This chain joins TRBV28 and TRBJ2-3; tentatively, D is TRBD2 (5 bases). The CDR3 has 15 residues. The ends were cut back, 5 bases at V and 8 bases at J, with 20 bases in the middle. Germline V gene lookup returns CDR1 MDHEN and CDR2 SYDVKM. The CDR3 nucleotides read TGTGCCAGCAGTCCTCCATACCTGGGTCGGGGTACGCAGTATTTT. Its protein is CASSPPYLGRGTQYF.

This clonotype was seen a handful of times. CDR3 sequence reads: CASSTSGVGTDTQYF. The CDR3 region has the DNA TGTGCCAGCAGTACTAGCGGGGTGGGCACAGATACGCAGTATTTT. This chain connects TRBV9 to TRBJ2-3, with 10 bases fitting TRBD2. V dropped 5 bases and J dropped 1; count of bases not matched to a gene: 4. In germline, CDR1 is SGDLS, CDR2 YYNGEE. The length of the CDR3 is 15 residues.

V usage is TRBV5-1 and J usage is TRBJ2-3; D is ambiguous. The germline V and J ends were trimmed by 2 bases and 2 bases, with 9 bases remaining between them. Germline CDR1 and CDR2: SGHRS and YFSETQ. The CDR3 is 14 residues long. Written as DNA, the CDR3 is TGCGCCAGCAGCTTTAACGGCCCCACAGATACGCAGTATTTT. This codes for CASSFNGPTDTQYF. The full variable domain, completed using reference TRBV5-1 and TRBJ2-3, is KAGVTQTPRYLIKTRGQQVTLSCSPISGHRSVSWYQQTPGQGLQFLFEYFSETQRNKGNFPGRFSGRQFSNSRSEMNVSTLELGDSALYLCASSFNGPTDTQYFGPGTRLTVL.

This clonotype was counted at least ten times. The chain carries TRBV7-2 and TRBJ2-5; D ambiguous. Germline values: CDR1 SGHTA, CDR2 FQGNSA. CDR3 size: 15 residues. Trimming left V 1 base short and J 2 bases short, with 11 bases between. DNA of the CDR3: TGTGCCAGCAGCTTAGGGCCAGCTTTTCAAGAGACCCAGTACTTC. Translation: CASSLGPAFQETQYF.

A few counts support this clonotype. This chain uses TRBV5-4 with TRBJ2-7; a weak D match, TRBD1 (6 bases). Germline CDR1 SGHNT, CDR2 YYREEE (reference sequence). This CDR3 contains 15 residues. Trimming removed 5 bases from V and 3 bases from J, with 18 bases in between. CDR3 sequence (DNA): TGTGCCAGCAGTTCTGACAGGAACTCCTACTACGAGCAGTACTTC. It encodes CASSSDRNSYYEQYF.